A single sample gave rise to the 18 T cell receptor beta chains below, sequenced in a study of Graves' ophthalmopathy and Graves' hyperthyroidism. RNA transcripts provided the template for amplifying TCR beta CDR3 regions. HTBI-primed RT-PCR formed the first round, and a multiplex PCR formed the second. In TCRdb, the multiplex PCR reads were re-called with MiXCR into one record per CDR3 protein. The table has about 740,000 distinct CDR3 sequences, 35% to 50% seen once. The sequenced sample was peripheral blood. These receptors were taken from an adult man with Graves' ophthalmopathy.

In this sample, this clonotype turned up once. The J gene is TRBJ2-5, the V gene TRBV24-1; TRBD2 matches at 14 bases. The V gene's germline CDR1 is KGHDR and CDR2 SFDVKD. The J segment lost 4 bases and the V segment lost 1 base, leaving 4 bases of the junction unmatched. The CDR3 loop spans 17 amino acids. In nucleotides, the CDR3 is TGTGCCACCAGTGATTTTGGACTAGCGGGAGGCTCAGAGACCCAGTACTTC. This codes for CATSDFGLAGGSETQYF.

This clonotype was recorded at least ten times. This CDR3 is CSARTGTMLDGYTF. The CDR3 DNA is TGCAGTGCCAGGACCGGGACAATGCTCGATGGCTACACCTTC. This chain links TRBV20-1 with TRBJ1-2; D is perhaps TRBD1 (6 bases). The V end lost 6 bases, the J end lost 6 bases, and 20 bases lay between the germline ends. The CDR3 runs 14 residues. Looked up from germline, CDR1 is DFQATT and CDR2 is SNEGSKA (reference sequence).

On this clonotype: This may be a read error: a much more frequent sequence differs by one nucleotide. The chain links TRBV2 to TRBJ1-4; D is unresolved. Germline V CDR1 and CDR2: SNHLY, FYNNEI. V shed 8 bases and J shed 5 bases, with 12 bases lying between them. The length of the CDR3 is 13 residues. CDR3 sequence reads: CASGWGTNEKLFF. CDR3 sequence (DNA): TGTGCCAGCGGCTGGGGAACGAATGAAAAACTGTTTTTT. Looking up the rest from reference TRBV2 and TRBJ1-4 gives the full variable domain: EPEVTQTPSHQVTQMGQEVILRCVPISNHLYFYWYRQILGQKVEFLVSFYNNEISEKSEIFDDQFSVERPDGSNFTLKIRSTKLEDSAMYFCASGWGTNEKLFFGSGTQLSVL.

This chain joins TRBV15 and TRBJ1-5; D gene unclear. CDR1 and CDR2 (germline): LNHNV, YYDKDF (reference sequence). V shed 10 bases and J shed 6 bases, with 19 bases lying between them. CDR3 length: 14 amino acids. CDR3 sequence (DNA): TGTGCCAGCTCGCAAGAAAACACCCTTCAGCCCCAGCATTTT. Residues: CASSQENTLQPQHF.

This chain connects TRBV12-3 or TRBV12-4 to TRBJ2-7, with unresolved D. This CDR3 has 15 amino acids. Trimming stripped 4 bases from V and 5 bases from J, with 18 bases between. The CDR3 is CASSSLLGSTDEQYF. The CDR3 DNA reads TGTGCCAGCAGTTCCCTTTTGGGGTCGACCGACGAGCAGTACTTC.

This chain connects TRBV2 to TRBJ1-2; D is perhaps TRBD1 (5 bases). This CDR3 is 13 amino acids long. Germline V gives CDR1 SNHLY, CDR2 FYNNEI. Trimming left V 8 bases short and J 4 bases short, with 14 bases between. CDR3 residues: CASGGTDVYGYTF. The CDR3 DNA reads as TGTGCCAGCGGAGGGACCGACGTCTATGGCTACACCTTC.

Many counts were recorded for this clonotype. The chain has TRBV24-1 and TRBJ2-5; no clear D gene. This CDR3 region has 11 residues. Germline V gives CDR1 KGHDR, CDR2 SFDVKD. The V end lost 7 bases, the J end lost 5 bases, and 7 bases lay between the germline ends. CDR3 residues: CATSSGETQYF. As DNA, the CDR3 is TGTGCCACCAGCTCGGGCGAGACCCAGTACTTC.

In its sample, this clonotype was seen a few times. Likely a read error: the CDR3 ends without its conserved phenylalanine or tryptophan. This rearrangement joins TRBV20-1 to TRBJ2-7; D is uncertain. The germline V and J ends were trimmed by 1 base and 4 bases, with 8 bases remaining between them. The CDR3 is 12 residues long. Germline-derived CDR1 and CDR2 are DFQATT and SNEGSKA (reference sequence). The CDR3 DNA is TGCAGTGCTAGAGGGTTGGGTTACGAGCAGTACCTC. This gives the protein CSARGLGYEQYL.

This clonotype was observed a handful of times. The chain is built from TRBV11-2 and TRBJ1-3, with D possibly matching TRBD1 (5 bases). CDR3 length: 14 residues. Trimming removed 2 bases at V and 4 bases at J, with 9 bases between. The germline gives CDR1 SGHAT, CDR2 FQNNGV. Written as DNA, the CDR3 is TGTGCCAGCAGCTTACTCAGGGAAGGAAACACCATATATTTT. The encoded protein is CASSLLREGNTIYF. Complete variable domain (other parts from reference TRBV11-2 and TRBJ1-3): EAGVAQSPRYKIIEKRQSVAFWCNPISGHATLYWYQQILGQGPKLLIQFQNNGVVDDSQLPKDRFSAERLKGVDSTLKIQPAKLEDSAVYLCASSLLREGNTIYFGEGSWLTVV.

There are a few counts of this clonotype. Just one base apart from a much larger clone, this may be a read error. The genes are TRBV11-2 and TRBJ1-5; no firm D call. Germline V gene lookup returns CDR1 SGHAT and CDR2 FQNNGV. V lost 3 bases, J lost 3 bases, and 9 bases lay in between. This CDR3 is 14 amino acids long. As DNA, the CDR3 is TGTGCCAGCAGCTTGTGGGGAATCAATCAGCCCCAGCATTTT. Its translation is CASSLWGINQPQHF.

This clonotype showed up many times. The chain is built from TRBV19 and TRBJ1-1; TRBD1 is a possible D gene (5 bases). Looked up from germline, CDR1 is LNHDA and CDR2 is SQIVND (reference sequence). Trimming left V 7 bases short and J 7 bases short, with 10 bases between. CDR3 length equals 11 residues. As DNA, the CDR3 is TGTGCCAGTATCGGACACTATGAAGCTTTCTTT. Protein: CASIGHYEAFF.

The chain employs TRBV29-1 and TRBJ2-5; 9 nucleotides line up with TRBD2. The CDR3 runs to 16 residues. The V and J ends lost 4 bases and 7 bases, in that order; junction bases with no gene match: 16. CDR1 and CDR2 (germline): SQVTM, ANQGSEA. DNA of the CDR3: TGCAGCGTTGGGGGCCTAGCGGGACGTACATACCGGACCCAGTACTTC. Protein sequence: CSVGGLAGRTYRTQYF.

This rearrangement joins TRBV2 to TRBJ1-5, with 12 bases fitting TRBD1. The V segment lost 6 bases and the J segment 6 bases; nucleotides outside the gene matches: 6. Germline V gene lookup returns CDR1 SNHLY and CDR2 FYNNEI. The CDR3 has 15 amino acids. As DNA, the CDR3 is TGTGCCAGCAGCCCTCCGGGACAGGGGGCTCAGCCCCAGCATTTT. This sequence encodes CASSPPGQGAQPQHF.

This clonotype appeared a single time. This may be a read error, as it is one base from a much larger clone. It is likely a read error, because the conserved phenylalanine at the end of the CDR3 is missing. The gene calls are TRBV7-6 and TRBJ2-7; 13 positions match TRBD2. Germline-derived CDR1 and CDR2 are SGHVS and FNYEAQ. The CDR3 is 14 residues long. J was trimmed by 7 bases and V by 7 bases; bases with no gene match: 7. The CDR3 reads CASTQLAGGGEQYC. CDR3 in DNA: TGTGCCAGCACCCAACTAGCGGGAGGGGGAGAGCAGTACTGC.

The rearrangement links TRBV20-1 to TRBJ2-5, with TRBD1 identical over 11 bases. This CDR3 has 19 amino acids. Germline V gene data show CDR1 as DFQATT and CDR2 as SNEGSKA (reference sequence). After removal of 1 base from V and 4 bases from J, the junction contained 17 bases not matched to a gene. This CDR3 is CSARVVAVGTGGSGETQYF. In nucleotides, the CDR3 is TGCAGTGCTAGAGTTGTAGCGGTAGGGACAGGGGGTTCTGGAGAGACCCAGTACTTC.

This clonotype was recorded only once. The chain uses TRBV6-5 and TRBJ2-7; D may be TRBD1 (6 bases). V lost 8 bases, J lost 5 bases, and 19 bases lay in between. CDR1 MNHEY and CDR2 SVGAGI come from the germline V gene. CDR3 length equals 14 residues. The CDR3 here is CASSPRQDTHEQYF. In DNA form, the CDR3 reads TGTGCCAGCTCACCAAGACAGGACACCCACGAGCAGTACTTC.

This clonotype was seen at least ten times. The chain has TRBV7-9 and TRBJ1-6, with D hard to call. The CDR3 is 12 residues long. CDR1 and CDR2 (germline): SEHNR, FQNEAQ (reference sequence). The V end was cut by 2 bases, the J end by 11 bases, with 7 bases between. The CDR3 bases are TGTGCCAGCAGCTTAACACGACCACCCCTCCACTTT. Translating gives CASSLTRPPLHF.

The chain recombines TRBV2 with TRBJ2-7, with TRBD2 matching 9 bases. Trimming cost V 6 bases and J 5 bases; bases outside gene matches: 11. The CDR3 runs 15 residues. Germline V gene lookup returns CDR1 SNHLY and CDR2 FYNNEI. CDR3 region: CASSVSSGVVHEQYF. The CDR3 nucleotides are TGTGCCAGCAGCGTGTCTAGCGGGGTCGTCCACGAGCAGTACTTC.